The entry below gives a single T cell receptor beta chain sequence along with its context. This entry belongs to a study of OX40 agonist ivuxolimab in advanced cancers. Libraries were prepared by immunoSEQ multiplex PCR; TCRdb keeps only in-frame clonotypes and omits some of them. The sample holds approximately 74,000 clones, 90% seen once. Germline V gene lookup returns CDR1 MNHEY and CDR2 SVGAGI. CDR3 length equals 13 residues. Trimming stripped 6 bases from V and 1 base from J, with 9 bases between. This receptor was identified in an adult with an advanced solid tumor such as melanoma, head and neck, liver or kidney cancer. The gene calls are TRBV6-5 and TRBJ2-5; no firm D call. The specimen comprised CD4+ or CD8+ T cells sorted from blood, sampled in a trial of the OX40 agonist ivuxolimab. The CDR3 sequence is CASRRPGQETQYF. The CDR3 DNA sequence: TGTGCCAGCAGACGACCGGGCCAAGAGACCCAGTACTTC.